These 19 T cell receptor beta chains came from one sample sequenced in a study of T-cell reconstitution after alpha-beta-depleted transplantation in children. A TCRbeta library incorporating unique molecular identifiers was prepared. TCRdb reprocessed the PCR reads with MiXCR, giving one entry per CDR3 protein. The profile covers 490,000 or so distinct CDR3 sequences, with under 15% appearing a single time and around 5.6% taken by the ten largest. The material was PBMCs from the stem cell graft donor, obtained from the stem cell graft. The source is a human donor who donated a stem cell graft to a child with combined immunodeficiency.

CDR3 bases: TGTGCCTGGAGTGTACCGGGGGGTGGCATTCAGTACTTC. Translation gives CAWSVPGGGIQYF. The chain has TRBV30 and TRBJ2-4, with 7 bases matching TRBD2. The V gene's germline CDR1 is GTSNPN and CDR2 SVGIG (reference sequence). V dropped 0 bases and J dropped 9; count of bases not matched to a gene: 5. The CDR3 covers 13 residues.

The gene calls are TRBV12-3 or TRBV12-4 and TRBJ1-6; 7 bases match TRBD1. Trimming removed 5 bases from V and 9 bases from J; junction bases left unmatched: 4. This CDR3 is built from 13 residues. The CDR3: CASSGTDTSPLHF. The CDR3, as DNA: TGTGCCAGCAGTGGGACAGACACTTCACCCCTCCACTTT.

This clonotype was detected once. The chain recombines TRBV25-1 with TRBJ2-3; D uncertain. V was trimmed by 3 bases and J by 12 bases, leaving 16 bases between them. The CDR3 has 13 amino acids. The germline gives CDR1 MGHDK, CDR2 SYGVNS. The CDR3 DNA reads TGTGCCAGCAGTGACCCCGGCCCTTTTTCACAGTATTTT. Amino acids: CASSDPGPFSQYF.

The rearrangement joins TRBV7-9 to TRBJ2-7, with TRBD2 as a possible D gene (6 bases). Germline V gene data show CDR1 as SEHNR and CDR2 as FQNEAQ (reference sequence). The CDR3 has 15 residues. The V and J ends lost 1 base and 1 base respectively, with 11 bases between them. The CDR3 region is CASSLGRDFSYEQYF. The CDR3 nucleotides read TGTGCCAGCAGCTTAGGCCGGGACTTTTCCTACGAGCAGTACTTC.

The table lists this clonotype with a few counts. The J gene is TRBJ1-1, the V gene TRBV30; no clear D. CDR3 size: 13 residues. Germline lookup yields CDR1 GTSNPN and CDR2 SVGIG (reference sequence). Trimming took off 2 bases at V and 1 base at J, with 8 bases between the two ends. The CDR3: CAWSLIQNTEAFF. The CDR3 region has the DNA TGTGCCTGGAGTCTCATTCAGAACACTGAAGCTTTCTTT.

The rearrangement uses TRBV6-1 and TRBJ2-1; 9 bases are shared with TRBD2. This CDR3 is 16 amino acids long. J was trimmed by 3 bases and V by 8 bases; bases with no gene match: 11. Germline CDR1 MNHNS, CDR2 SASEGT. The CDR3 here is CASAERGAVRYNEQFF. The CDR3 DNA is TGTGCCAGCGCCGAGCGGGGGGCGGTGCGCTACAATGAGCAGTTCTTC.

This rearrangement joins TRBV7-6 to TRBJ2-3, with 9 nucleotides matching TRBD1. The CDR3 has 17 residues. Looked up from germline, CDR1 is SGHVS and CDR2 is FNYEAQ. V shed 1 base, J shed 9 bases, and the junction held 14 bases outside the gene matches. Here the CDR3 DNA reads TGTGCCAGCAGCTTAGGTCAGGACAGGGGCCGCTTTGGAACGCAGTATTTT. Translation: CASSLGQDRGRFGTQYF.

This clonotype was seen many times. The chain joins TRBV13 to TRBJ2-7; no definite D call. Trimming cost V 5 bases and J 1 base, with 9 bases left between them. Germline V gives CDR1 PRHDT, CDR2 FYEKMQ (reference sequence). This CDR3 is built from 13 residues. The CDR3: CASSLKNSYEQYF. The CDR3 DNA is TGTGCCAGCAGCCTTAAGAATTCCTACGAGCAGTACTTC.

This clonotype was counted ten times or more. This chain links TRBV5-1 with TRBJ2-3, with 7 nucleotides matching TRBD2. The V gene's germline CDR1 is SGHRS and CDR2 YFSETQ. This CDR3 contains 15 residues. The ends lost 2 bases at V and 5 bases at J; junction bases unmatched: 8. The CDR3 DNA sequence: TGCGCCAGCAGCTTAAATGATCCGGGAGGAGATACGCAGTATTTT. Translated: CASSLNDPGGDTQYF.

This clonotype has ten or more counts. The V gene is TRBV29-1, the J gene TRBJ1-4; D is perhaps TRBD1 (5 bases). Trimming cost V 5 bases and J 3 bases, with 13 bases left between them. The CDR3 extends over 14 amino acids. The germline V gene has CDR1 SQVTM and CDR2 ANQGSEA. CDR3 sequence reads: CSVLSGESNEKLFF. For the CDR3, the DNA is TGCAGCGTTCTCTCGGGGGAATCTAATGAAAAACTGTTTTTT.

The table lists this clonotype with many counts. The V call is TRBV12-3 or TRBV12-4, the J call TRBJ1-6; D call uncertain. The CDR3 has 13 amino acids. V lost 1 base to trimming and J lost 8 bases, with 6 bases between them. The CDR3 region is CASSLDADSPLHF. CDR3 in DNA: TGTGCCAGCAGTTTAGATGCCGATTCACCCCTCCACTTT.

This chain joins TRBV7-9 and TRBJ2-7; perhaps TRBD1 as D (6 bases). V was shortened by 3 bases and J by 2 bases, with 11 bases between the two germline ends. This CDR3 comprises 14 residues. Germline assignment: CDR1 SEHNR and CDR2 FQNEAQ (reference sequence). The CDR3 coding sequence is TGTGCCAGCAGCTTCCGGGACAACACCTACGAGCAGTACTTC. It yields the protein CASSFRDNTYEQYF. Using reference TRBV7-9 and TRBJ2-7 for the parts outside the CDR3, the full variable domain is DTGVSQNPRHKITKRGQNVTFRCDPISEHNRLYWYRQTLGQGPEFLTYFQNEAQLEKSRLLSDRFSAERPKGSFSTLEIQRTEQGDSAMYLCASSFRDNTYEQYFGPGTRLTVT.

This clonotype turned up a few times. This chain connects TRBV20-1 to TRBJ2-5, with TRBD1 matching 8 bases. Germline V gene data show CDR1 as DFQATT and CDR2 as SNEGSKA (reference sequence). This CDR3 has 12 residues. After removal of 7 bases from V and 2 bases from J, the junction contained 3 bases not matched to a gene. CDR3 in DNA: TGCAGTGGTCACAGGGGGCAAGAGACCCAGTACTTC. Protein: CSGHRGQETQYF.

This clonotype was picked up many times. The V call is TRBV14, the J call TRBJ1-5; perhaps TRBD1 as D (5 bases). This CDR3 has 15 amino acids. Germline values: CDR1 SGHDN, CDR2 FVKESK. V was shortened by 9 bases and J by 3 bases, with 18 bases between the two germline ends. The CDR3 DNA follows: TGTGCCAGACCACCGGGACGGTTGGCCAATCAGCCCCAGCATTTT. As protein: CARPPGRLANQPQHF.

The V gene is TRBV28, the J gene TRBJ2-5; 11 bases are shared with TRBD2. Germline loops: CDR1 MDHEN, CDR2 SYDVKM. The CDR3 is 16 residues long. Trimming at V came to 4 bases and at J to 2 bases, leaving 6 bases not matched to a gene. CDR3 DNA sequence: TGTGCCAGCAGTTCGGGACTAGCGGAACCGCAAGAGACCCAGTACTTC. Translation: CASSSGLAEPQETQYF.

This clonotype appeared many times. J is TRBJ2-3 and V is TRBV6-5; TRBD1 might be the D (5 bases). The CDR3 runs 18 residues. Trimming removed 2 bases from V and 0 bases from J, with 18 bases in between. CDR1 MNHEY and CDR2 SVGAGI come from the germline V gene. DNA for the CDR3: TGTGCCAGCAGTTACGTTCCTCTCTCTCCAGGGAGCACAGATACGCAGTATTTT. Its translation: CASSYVPLSPGSTDTQYF.

In this sample, this clonotype turned up many times. The CDR3 here is CSVEDPGGRALDTQYF. The CDR3 DNA reads as TGCAGCGTTGAAGATCCGGGCGGGAGGGCCTTAGATACGCAGTATTTT. The rearrangement uses TRBV29-1 and TRBJ2-3, with 9 bases lining up with TRBD2. The length of the CDR3 is 16 residues. CDR1 and CDR2 (germline): SQVTM, ANQGSEA. V was pared by 0 bases and J by 5 bases, with 9 bases of the junction left unmatched.

This clonotype was seen repeatedly, ten times or more. V gene TRBV4-2 combines with J gene TRBJ2-1, with TRBD2 identical over 13 bases. The CDR3 is made up of 19 amino acids. The V gene end was trimmed by 4 bases and the J gene end by 6 bases; junction bases not matched to a gene: 15. Germline assignment: CDR1 LGHNA and CDR2 YNFKEQ. The CDR3 bases are TGTGCCAGCAGCCGACTAGCGGGAGGCTCCAACAGCCCTGGCAATGAGCAGTTCTTC. Its translation is CASSRLAGGSNSPGNEQFF.

The chain is built from TRBV2 and TRBJ2-7, with D perhaps matching TRBD1 (5 bases). The CDR3 totals 12 residues. V was shortened by 6 bases and J by 6 bases, with 12 bases between the two germline ends. Germline V CDR1 and CDR2: SNHLY, FYNNEI. The CDR3 DNA is TGTGCCAGCAGGAATCAGGGTAGCGAGCAGTACTTC. Residues: CASRNQGSEQYF.